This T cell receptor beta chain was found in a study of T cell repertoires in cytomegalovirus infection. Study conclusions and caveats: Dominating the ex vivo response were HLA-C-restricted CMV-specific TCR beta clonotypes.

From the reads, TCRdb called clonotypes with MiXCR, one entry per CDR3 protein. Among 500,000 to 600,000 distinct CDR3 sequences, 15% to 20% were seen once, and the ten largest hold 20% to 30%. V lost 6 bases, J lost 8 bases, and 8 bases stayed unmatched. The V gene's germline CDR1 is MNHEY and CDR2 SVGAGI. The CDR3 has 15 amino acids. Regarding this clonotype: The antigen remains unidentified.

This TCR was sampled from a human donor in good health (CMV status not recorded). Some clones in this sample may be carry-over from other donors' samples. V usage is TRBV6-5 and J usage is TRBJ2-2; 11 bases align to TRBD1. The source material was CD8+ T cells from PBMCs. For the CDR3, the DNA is TGTGCCAGCAGCCAGGGACAGGGGGAAATAGGGGAGCTGTTTTTT. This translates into CASSQGQGEIGELFF.